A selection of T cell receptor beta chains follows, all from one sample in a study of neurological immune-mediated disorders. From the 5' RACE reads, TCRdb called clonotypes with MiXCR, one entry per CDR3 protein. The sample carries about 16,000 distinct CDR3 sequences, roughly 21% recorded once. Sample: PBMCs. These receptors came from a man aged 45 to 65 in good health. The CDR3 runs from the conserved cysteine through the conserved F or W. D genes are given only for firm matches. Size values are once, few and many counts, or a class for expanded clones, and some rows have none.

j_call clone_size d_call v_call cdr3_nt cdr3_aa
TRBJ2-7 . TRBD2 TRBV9 TGTGCCAGCAGCGTAGGTCTAGCGGAAACCTACGAGCAGTACTTC CASSVGLAETYEQYF
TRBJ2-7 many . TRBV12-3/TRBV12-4 TGTGCCAGCAGCCCCCAGGGGGGGTACGAGCAGTACTTC CASSPQGGYEQYF
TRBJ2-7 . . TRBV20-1 TGCAGTGCTGCTCTCTACGAGCAGTACTTC CSAALYEQYF
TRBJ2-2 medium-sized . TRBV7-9 TGTGCCAGCAGCTTAGCCCGTACCGGGGAGCTGTTTTTT CASSLARTGELFF
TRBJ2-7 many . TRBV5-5 TGTGCCAGCAGCGGGTCCGGGGGCCACGAGCAGTACTTC CASSGSGGHEQYF
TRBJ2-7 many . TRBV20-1 TGCAGTGCTAGCGTTCTGGGCGACGAGCAGTACTTC CSASVLGDEQYF
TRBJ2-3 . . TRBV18 TGTGCCAGCTCACCACCGGGCACAGATACGCAGTATTTT CASSPPGTDTQYF
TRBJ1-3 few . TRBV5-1 TGCGCCAGCAGCGAGGGCGTCCGGGGAAACACCATATATTTT CASSEGVRGNTIYF
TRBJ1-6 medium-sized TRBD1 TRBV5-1 TGCGCCAGCAGCGGATCCGGGACAGGCGGATATAATTCACCCCTCCACTTT CASSGSGTGGYNSPLHF
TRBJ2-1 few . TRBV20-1 TGCAGTGTGTATGGGACAACTGACAATGAGCAGTTCTTC CSVYGTTDNEQFF
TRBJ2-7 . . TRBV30 TGTGCCTGGAGAGGCCAGGTCCACGAGCAGTACTTC CAWRGQVHEQYF
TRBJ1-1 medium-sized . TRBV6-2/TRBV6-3 TGTGCCAGCATGACGCTCCATCAAGGGTGGACTGAAGCTTTCTTT CASMTLHQGWTEAFF
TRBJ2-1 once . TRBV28 TGTGCCAGCCGAAATCAGCCGGGGATGATGGGCAATGAGCAGTTCTTC CASRNQPGMMGNEQFF
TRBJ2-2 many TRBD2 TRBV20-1 TGCAGTGCTAGAGATCTGGTCGGGAGGACGAACACCGGGGAGCTGTTTTTT CSARDLVGRTNTGELFF
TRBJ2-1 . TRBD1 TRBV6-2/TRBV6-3 TGTGCCAGCAGTCAAGGGGACAGGTCGCGAGAGCAGTTCTTC CASSQGDRSREQFF
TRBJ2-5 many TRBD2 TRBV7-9 TGTGCCAGCAGCTTAGGATTCGTGCTAGCGGGAGTTGGAGAGACCCAGTACTTC CASSLGFVLAGVGETQYF
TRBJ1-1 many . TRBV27 TGTGCCAGCAGTGCGGGGCCAATGGACACTGAAGCTTTCTTT CASSAGPMDTEAFF
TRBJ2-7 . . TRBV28 TGTGCCAGCAGTTTAAAGGGTTACGAGCAGTACTTC CASSLKGYEQYF